This TCR beta chain was found in a study of cytomegalovirus exposure and HLA in healthy donors. For the study at large: Falling in the Caucasian-associated ancestry cluster were less than 85% of under 450 genotyped donors.

Whole-study findings and limits: Later analysis identified several of the most significant clusters that appeared linked to common viral pathogens. Most sequenced TCRs were rare (though some public TCRs occurred in many donors). Using a false discovery rate of 0.05, a later analysis showed that approximately 17,000 TCR beta sequences were associated with HLA alleles.

Notes on this clone: The antigen is unknown.

This CDR3 has 17 residues. The V end was cut by 4 bases, the J end by 8 bases, with 26 bases between. Germline CDR1 reads SEHNR; CDR2 reads FQNEAQ (reference sequence). Vbeta (60) and Jbeta (13) primers were used in the PCR. Libraries were prepared by immunoSEQ multiplex PCR; TCRdb keeps only in-frame clonotypes and omits some of them. The sample lists more than 110,000 clones, around 79% occurring once. This chain connects TRBV7-9 to TRBJ1-2; D might be TRBD1 (5 bases). This receptor was taken from a female donor in good health and CMV-seronegative. Sample: PBMCs. The CDR3 loop reads CASSYSLGFRAHDGYTF. The CDR3 coding sequence is TGTGCCAGCAGCTATTCTCTTGGGTTCAGGGCTCATGACGGCTACACCTTC.